This T cell receptor (beta chain) was sequenced for a study of shared clonotypes between healthy human individuals. Study-wide results and limits: Read depth was anticipated to influence clonotype sharing among donors. Among non-shared clonotypes, generation probabilities were lower than among those shared by all four donors.

Clones were sequenced by immunoSEQ multiplex PCR, and TCRdb holds only the in-frame ones, with some missing. The data contain about 120,000 clones, about 70% of them seen just once; the ten biggest clones take up about a quarter. Trimming shortened V by 6 bases and J by 9 bases, and 14 bases separated the two germline ends. This CDR3 contains 11 residues. Per the germline V gene, CDR1 is DFQATT and CDR2 is SNEGSKA (reference sequence). This clone was observed at least ten times. Its antigen remains unidentified. Free of recent acute infections or vaccinations, the donors were healthy HIV-negative adults. Combination of CD45RO+ cells with CCR7-negative CD45RA+ TemRA cells was used for CD8 memory.

This clonotype was obtained from a woman in her thirties in good health. The chain uses TRBV20-1 and TRBJ2-5; no definite D call. Source material: memory CD8+ T cells sorted from blood. Subset in this sample: CD45RO+ cells pooled with CCR7-negative TemRA cells. CDR3 residues: CSAQGPRSQYF. CDR3 sequence (DNA): TGCAGTGCCCAAGGGCCCCGCTCCCAGTACTTC.